The 21 T cell receptor beta chains listed next were all sequenced from one sample in a study of cytomegalovirus exposure and HLA in healthy donors. Both 60 Vbeta primers and 13 Jbeta primers went into the PCR. Repertoires were generated with immunoSEQ multiplex PCR, while TCRdb's copy carries only in-frame clones and drops some. This table has some 81,000 clones, over 60% appearing once. The sample consisted of PBMCs. The source of these receptors is a middle-aged woman in good health and CMV-seropositive.

The chain uses TRBV5-1 and TRBJ1-1, with D perhaps TRBD1 (6 bases). The CDR3 runs 14 residues. The V end was cut by 3 bases, the J end by 5 bases, with 14 bases between. Germline lookup yields CDR1 SGHRS and CDR2 YFSETQ. In DNA form, the CDR3 reads TGCGCCAGCAGCTCACAGGGTAGTAGGACTGAAGCTTTCTTT. Protein sequence: CASSSQGSRTEAFF. Together with reference TRBV5-1 and TRBJ1-1, the CDR3 gives the full variable domain: KAGVTQTPRYLIKTRGQQVTLSCSPISGHRSVSWYQQTPGQGLQFLFEYFSETQRNKGNFPGRFSGRQFSNSRSEMNVSTLELGDSALYLCASSSQGSRTEAFFGQGTRLTVV.

The J gene is TRBJ1-1, the V gene TRBV5-1; possible D gene TRBD1, 5 bases. The length of the CDR3 is 14 residues. Germline V gene data show CDR1 as SGHRS and CDR2 as YFSETQ. Trimming left V 4 bases short and J 5 bases short, with 15 bases between. The CDR3 sequence: CASSARADRTEAFF. DNA of the CDR3: TGCGCCAGCAGCGCCAGGGCAGATAGAACTGAAGCTTTCTTT.

J is TRBJ2-3 and V is TRBV5-4, with D perhaps matching TRBD2 (5 bases). Trimming cost V 4 bases and J 2 bases, with 14 bases left between them. The CDR3 contains 15 residues. Germline values: CDR1 SGHNT, CDR2 YYREEE (reference sequence). CDR3 sequence reads: CASSLGVNPTDTQYF. In DNA form, the CDR3 reads TGTGCCAGCAGCCTCGGGGTTAACCCCACAGATACGCAGTATTTT.

About this clone: The CDR3 carries no conserved terminal phenylalanine or tryptophan, so it likely arises from a read error. The J gene is TRBJ1-2, the V gene TRBV19; D might be TRBD1 (5 bases). The CDR3 runs 14 residues. V gave up 6 bases and J gave up 8 bases, with 19 bases separating them. Germline V gives CDR1 LNHDA, CDR2 SQIVND (reference sequence). CDR3: CASRLRDSPIGYTL. In DNA form, the CDR3 reads TGTGCCAGTAGATTGCGAGACAGCCCTATAGGCTACACCCTC.

The chain couples TRBV5-1 to TRBJ2-1; TRBD1 might be the D (6 bases). The CDR3 has 15 residues. Germline assignment: CDR1 SGHRS and CDR2 YFSETQ. V was pared by 1 base and J by 0 bases, with 8 bases between. The CDR3 loop reads CASSLQQGSYNEQFF. CDR3 in DNA: TGCGCCAGCAGCTTGCAACAGGGCTCCTACAATGAGCAGTTCTTC.

The gene calls are TRBV11-2 and TRBJ2-5; D is unresolved. Trimming took 1 base from V and 7 from J, leaving 16 bases between them. The CDR3 has 15 amino acids. Germline V lookup: CDR1 SGHAT, CDR2 FQNNGV. The DNA of the CDR3 is TGTGCCAGCAGCTTAGCTCGGGTGGCCTCGGGGACCCAGTACTTC. Translation gives CASSLARVASGTQYF. The entire variable domain, with the rest obtained from reference TRBV11-2 and TRBJ2-5, is as follows: EAGVAQSPRYKIIEKRQSVAFWCNPISGHATLYWYQQILGQGPKLLIQFQNNGVVDDSQLPKDRFSAERLKGVDSTLKIQPAKLEDSAVYLCASSLARVASGTQYFGPGTRLLVL.

V and J are TRBV6-1 and TRBJ1-5; 7 bases line up with TRBD1. This CDR3 has 15 amino acids. V shed 4 bases and J 6 bases; nucleotides not matched to a gene: 9. Germline CDR1 MNHNS, CDR2 SASEGT. This CDR3 reads CASSVGGGAGQPQHF. The DNA of the CDR3 is TGTGCCAGCAGTGTAGGAGGGGGCGCGGGTCAGCCCCAGCATTTT.

The V and J genes are TRBV7-9 and TRBJ1-3; TRBD1 agrees at 10 bases. The CDR3 contains 14 residues. With V trimmed by 4 bases and J by 8 bases, 5 bases remained unmatched. Looked up from germline, CDR1 is SEHNR and CDR2 is FQNEAQ (reference sequence). In nucleotides, the CDR3 is TGTGCCAGCAGCTCACGACAGGGGGCGCACACCATATATTTT. Translation: CASSSRQGAHTIYF.

This rearrangement joins TRBV6-1 to TRBJ2-7, with D unresolved. V was cut by 5 bases and J by 6 bases, with 11 bases left in between. The CDR3 is 12 amino acids. Germline V lookup: CDR1 MNHNS, CDR2 SASEGT. DNA of the CDR3: TGTGCCAGCAGTACTTCCTCCCGCGAGCAGTACTTC. It yields the protein CASSTSSREQYF.

The chain is built from TRBV6-5 and TRBJ2-7; a possible D gene is TRBD1 (5 bases). This CDR3 spans 14 amino acids. V lost 0 bases, J lost 2 bases, and 8 bases lay in between. Germline V gene sequence: CDR1 MNHEY, CDR2 SVGAGI. DNA of the CDR3: TGTGCCAGCAGTTACTCACCAGGGCCCTACGAGCAGTACTTC. It specifies CASSYSPGPYEQYF.

This chain connects TRBV6-6 to TRBJ1-5, with 8 bases matching TRBD1. Trimming cost V 0 bases and J 5 bases; bases outside gene matches: 6. The CDR3 loop spans 16 amino acids. CDR1 is MNHNY, CDR2 SVGAGI, per germline (reference sequence). DNA for the CDR3: TGTGCCAGCAGTTACTCCCTGACAGGGGAGGATCAGCCCCAGCATTTT. This translates into CASSYSLTGEDQPQHF.

The rearrangement uses TRBV7-6 and TRBJ2-1; 7 bases align to TRBD2. The CDR3 is made up of 14 amino acids. Germline loops: CDR1 SGHVS, CDR2 FNYEAQ. The trim removed 5 bases at V and 5 bases at J, leaving 6 bases unmatched. The CDR3 bases are TGTGCCAGCAGCACCCGGGACTATAACAATGAGCAGTTCTTC. This gives the protein CASSTRDYNNEQFF.

The rearrangement joins TRBV4-1 to TRBJ2-7, with D unresolved. Germline V gene lookup returns CDR1 MGHRA and CDR2 YSYEKL. The CDR3 spans 14 residues. The V and J ends lost 0 bases and 3 bases respectively, with 9 bases between them. CDR3 sequence reads: CASSQDSSVYEQYF. The CDR3 bases are TGCGCCAGCAGCCAAGATAGTTCTGTCTACGAGCAGTACTTC.

The CDR3, as DNA: TGTGCCAGCAGTTCTCAGGGGACGACAGATACGCAGTATTTT. It encodes CASSSQGTTDTQYF. The chain has TRBV25-1 and TRBJ2-3; D might be TRBD1 (6 bases). Germline CDR1 and CDR2: MGHDK and SYGVNS. V lost 5 bases, J lost 3 bases, and 12 bases lay in between. This CDR3 is built from 14 residues. Together with reference TRBV25-1 and TRBJ2-3, the CDR3 gives the full variable domain: EADIYQTPRYLVIGTGKKITLECSQTMGHDKMYWYQQDPGMELHLIHYSYGVNSTEKGDLSSESTVSRIRTEHFPLTLESARPSHTSQYLCASSSQGTTDTQYFGPGTRLTVL.

The CDR3 is CASSIGGYLGYGYTF. The CDR3 coding sequence is TGTGCCAGCAGCATAGGGGGCTATTTGGGCTATGGCTACACCTTC. The chain carries TRBV7-2 and TRBJ1-2; TRBD1 aligns across 7 bases. J lost 4 bases, V lost 5 bases, and 10 bases had no gene match. The CDR3 consists of 15 residues. Germline-derived CDR1 and CDR2 are SGHTA and FQGNSA.

The chain uses TRBV29-1 and TRBJ1-2; 10 nucleotides match TRBD1. Germline CDR1 and CDR2: SQVTM and ANQGSEA. This CDR3 has 12 residues. V gave up 4 bases and J gave up 8 bases; unmatched junction bases: 4. CDR3 in amino acids: CSVGQGANGYTF. For the CDR3, the DNA is TGCAGCGTTGGACAGGGGGCTAACGGCTACACCTTC.

The rearrangement uses TRBV5-1 and TRBJ2-4; 9 bases are shared with TRBD2. The CDR3 length is 15 residues. V lost 4 bases, J lost 8 bases, and 10 bases stayed unmatched. In germline, CDR1 is SGHRS, CDR2 YFSETQ. CDR3 loop: CASSLISGGGDIQYF. DNA for the CDR3: TGCGCCAGCAGCCTGATTAGCGGCGGGGGGGACATTCAGTACTTC.

The chain carries TRBV6-6 and TRBJ1-2; TRBD1 matches 7 bases. The germline V gene encodes CDR1 MNHNY and CDR2 SVGAGI (reference sequence). The CDR3 runs 14 residues. Losses at the gene ends were 7 bases for V and 4 bases for J; bases not matched to a gene: 9. The CDR3 reads CASMVGQGVYGYTF. The CDR3 region has the DNA TGTGCCAGCATGGTCGGGCAGGGGGTCTATGGCTACACCTTC.

The chain carries TRBV7-2 and TRBJ2-7; 7 nucleotides match TRBD1. The CDR3 runs 14 residues. Germline CDR1 is SGHTA and CDR2 is FQGNSA. Unmatched junction bases numbered 9, after V lost 4 bases and J lost 6 bases. CDR3 nucleotide sequence: TGTGCCAGCAGCTCACGGGACAGAGGCAGCGAGCAGTACTTC. Its translation is CASSSRDRGSEQYF.

This rearrangement joins TRBV10-3 to TRBJ2-7; TRBD1 matches at 7 bases. The CDR3 is 14 residues long. The trim removed 8 bases at V and 5 bases at J, leaving 12 bases unmatched. CDR1 is ENHRY and CDR2 is SYGVKD in the germline V gene. In nucleotides, the CDR3 is TGTGCCATCTCACGTCGGGGACAGAGCGACGAGCAGTACTTC. It codes for CAISRRGQSDEQYF.

This clone was seen a handful of times. The chain recombines TRBV28 with TRBJ1-2, with D tentatively TRBD1 (6 bases). CDR3 length: 13 residues. Trimming took off 5 bases at V and 8 bases at J, with 15 bases between the two ends. From germline, CDR1 is MDHEN and CDR2 SYDVKM. The CDR3 reads CASSDRRRSGYTF. The DNA of the CDR3 is TGTGCCAGCAGTGACAGGCGGCGATCCGGCTACACCTTC.